This passage covers 21 T cell receptor beta chains from one sample sequenced in a study of early T cells in non-severe SARS-CoV-2 infection. A single record per CDR3 protein comes from TCRdb applying MiXCR to the 5' RACE reads. The data contain some 71,000 distinct CDR3 sequences, about 13% of them seen just once; the ten biggest clones take up 11% to 15%. Sequenced: whole blood. The receptors here all came from an adult who was a healthcare worker with PCR-confirmed SARS-CoV-2 infection or an uninfected control (not recorded which).

V and J are TRBV6-2 or TRBV6-3 and TRBJ1-1; possible D gene TRBD1, 5 bases. V lost 5 bases and J 2 bases, leaving 12 bases between the germline ends. Germline lookup yields CDR1 MNHEY and CDR2 SVGEGT. The CDR3 length is 14 residues. CDR3 sequence reads: CASSRLTGNTEAFF. In nucleotides, the CDR3 is TGTGCCAGCAGTCGACTCACAGGAAACACTGAAGCTTTCTTT.

This clonotype has more than one count but fewer than ten. V is TRBV5-5 and J is TRBJ1-2, with D possibly being TRBD1 (6 bases). CDR3 length: 15 amino acids. Trimming cost V 0 bases and J 3 bases, with 12 bases left between them. Germline V gives CDR1 SGHKS, CDR2 YYEKEE (reference sequence). The CDR3 coding sequence is TGTGCCAGCAGCTTGGGGGCAGGGGTTTACTATGGCTACACCTTC. This codes for CASSLGAGVYYGYTF.

This clonotype has a count of ten or more. The chain recombines TRBV11-2 with TRBJ2-3; 10 positions agree with TRBD2. V was pared by 3 bases and J by 1 base, with 1 base of the junction left unmatched. Germline CDR1 is SGHAT and CDR2 is FQNNGV. The CDR3 length is 15 residues. The CDR3 is CASSLGTSGTDTQYF. CDR3 nucleotides: TGTGCCAGCAGCTTGGGGACTAGCGGCACAGATACGCAGTATTTT.

There are many counts of this clonotype. CDR3 bases: TGCAGTGCAACTGTGACCACAGATACGCAGTATTTT. This sequence encodes CSATVTTDTQYF. The chain carries TRBV20-1 and TRBJ2-3; unclear D gene. V shed 6 bases and J shed 2 bases, with 9 bases lying between them. Germline assignment: CDR1 DFQATT and CDR2 SNEGSKA (reference sequence). This CDR3 is 12 amino acids long.

The chain links TRBV27 to TRBJ1-1; D gene unclear. In germline, CDR1 is MNHEY, CDR2 SMNVEV (reference sequence). Trimming shortened V by 4 bases and J by 6 bases, and 9 bases separated the two germline ends. CDR3 length: 12 amino acids. The CDR3 coding sequence is TGTGCCAGCAGTTCGGGAGGACCTGAAGCTTTCTTT. Translating gives CASSSGGPEAFF.

This sequence joins TRBV7-2 and TRBJ1-3, with D tentatively TRBD1 (5 bases). From germline, CDR1 is SGHTA and CDR2 FQGNSA. V was clipped by 2 bases and J by 4 bases, with 12 bases between them. This CDR3 contains 15 residues. The CDR3 nucleotides read TGTGCCAGCAGCTTAATGGTGGGGCTCGGAAACACCATATATTTT. Protein product: CASSLMVGLGNTIYF.

This clonotype showed up many times. V gene TRBV11-2 combines with J gene TRBJ1-2; D is uncertain. V lost 1 base to trimming and J lost 5 bases, with 5 bases between them. Germline V gene sequence: CDR1 SGHAT, CDR2 FQNNGV. The CDR3 has 12 residues. The CDR3 is CASSLVGYGYTF. The CDR3 DNA follows: TGTGCCAGCAGCTTAGTGGGTTATGGCTACACCTTC.

The V and J genes are TRBV20-1 and TRBJ2-1; D gene ambiguous. The CDR3 runs to 13 residues. The germline gives CDR1 DFQATT, CDR2 SNEGSKA (reference sequence). Trimming took 3 bases from V and 5 from J, leaving 11 bases between them. CDR3 amino acids: CSARRDKHNEQFF. CDR3 in DNA: TGCAGTGCTAGGAGAGACAAGCACAATGAGCAGTTCTTC.

The J gene is TRBJ2-2, the V gene TRBV6-5; D not resolved. This CDR3 has 14 residues. Trimming removed 7 bases from V and 3 bases from J, with 12 bases in between. The germline gives CDR1 MNHEY, CDR2 SVGAGI. CDR3 region: CASISRMYTGELFF. In DNA, the CDR3 is TGTGCCAGCATTTCACGGATGTACACCGGGGAGCTGTTTTTT.

This clonotype was observed at least ten times. The V gene is TRBV28, the J gene TRBJ2-7; a weak D match, TRBD2 (5 bases). This CDR3 is 12 amino acids long. Per germline, CDR1 MDHEN and CDR2 SYDVKM. Trimming pared 6 bases from V and 6 bases from J, leaving 12 bases between. The CDR3 nucleotides are TGTGCCAGCAGCACGACTATTAGCGAGCAGTACTTC. Translation: CASSTTISEQYF.

This clonotype was picked up many times. V is TRBV29-1 and J is TRBJ2-3; a weak D match, TRBD2 (7 bases). The germline V gene has CDR1 SQVTM and CDR2 ANQGSEA. With 7 bases removed from V and 2 bases from J, the gap between germline ends came to 16 bases. The CDR3 is 14 residues long. The CDR3 nucleotides are TGCAGCGCCTCCTTTGCGGGGGCCACAGATACGCAGTATTTT. Translation: CSASFAGATDTQYF.

This chain joins TRBV11-2 and TRBJ1-2; D ambiguous. This CDR3 region has 12 residues. V shed 4 bases and J shed 2 bases, with 5 bases lying between them. CDR1 and CDR2 from the germline V gene are SGHAT and FQNNGV. DNA for the CDR3: TGTGCCAGCAGCTCCGAGAACTATGGCTACACCTTC. The encoded protein is CASSSENYGYTF.

The V and J genes are TRBV7-2 and TRBJ2-3, with D unresolved. There are 15 residues in the CDR3. CDR1 and CDR2 from the germline V gene are SGHTA and FQGNSA. V gave up 5 bases and J gave up 1 base, with 13 bases separating them. CDR3: CASSPWPYGTDTQYF. CDR3 DNA sequence: TGTGCCAGCAGCCCCTGGCCATATGGCACAGATACGCAGTATTTT.

The gene calls are TRBV4-1 and TRBJ1-5; 8 bases are shared with TRBD1. This CDR3 contains 16 residues. The V segment lost 4 bases and the J segment 4 bases; nucleotides outside the gene matches: 9. Germline V CDR1 and CDR2: MGHRA, YSYEKL. This CDR3 reads CASSLGQGLSNQPQHF. The CDR3 nucleotides read TGCGCCAGCAGCCTTGGACAGGGCCTCAGTAATCAGCCCCAGCATTTT.

In this sample, this clonotype turned up a few times. This sequence joins TRBV9 and TRBJ2-1; 15 positions agree with TRBD2. CDR1 and CDR2 from the germline V gene are SGDLS and YYNGEE. The length of the CDR3 is 20 residues. The V gene end was trimmed by 4 bases and the J gene end by 5 bases; junction bases not matched to a gene: 16. The CDR3 region has the DNA TGTGCCAGCAGCCCTGGACTAGCGGGGGGGAAACCGCTACCCGACAATGAGCAGTTCTTC. Translated, it gives CASSPGLAGGKPLPDNEQFF.

The chain carries TRBV20-1 and TRBJ2-5; possible D gene TRBD1, 6 bases. Germline V gene lookup returns CDR1 DFQATT and CDR2 SNEGSKA (reference sequence). The CDR3 has 14 amino acids. Written as DNA, the CDR3 is TGCAGCGCAGGAGCAATAAGGGGGCAAGAGACCCAGTACTTC. Protein: CSAGAIRGQETQYF.

This clonotype was recorded a few times. V usage is TRBV28 and J usage is TRBJ1-2; D unresolved. V lost 1 base and J lost 6, with 9 bases in between. The germline V gene has CDR1 MDHEN and CDR2 SYDVKM. This CDR3 has 13 amino acids. The CDR3 bases are TGTGCCAGCAGTTTATTGTCCGGGCATGGCTACACCTTC. Translating gives CASSLLSGHGYTF.

This rearrangement joins TRBV7-3 to TRBJ2-2; D possibly corresponds to TRBD1 (6 bases). Germline loops: CDR1 SGHTA, CDR2 FQGTGA. V was trimmed by 1 base and J by 4 bases, leaving 13 bases between them. This CDR3 is 16 amino acids long. CDR3 protein: CASSLNGGEGTGELFF. CDR3 coding DNA: TGTGCCAGCAGCTTAAATGGGGGCGAGGGCACCGGGGAGCTGTTTTTT.

V gene TRBV4-1 combines with J gene TRBJ2-1, with 13 bases lining up with TRBD2. Germline values: CDR1 MGHRA, CDR2 YSYEKL. J gave up 10 bases and V 0 bases, and 6 bases lay outside the gene matches. The length of the CDR3 is 16 residues. CDR3 region: CASSQETSGGADEQFF. The CDR3 coding sequence is TGCGCCAGCAGCCAAGAAACTAGCGGGGGGGCCGACGAGCAGTTCTTC.

This clonotype was found many times. The J gene is TRBJ1-6, the V gene TRBV7-2; no clear D gene. Deletions cut 2 bases from V and 7 bases from J, with 9 bases between. Germline V gene lookup returns CDR1 SGHTA and CDR2 FQGNSA. This CDR3 contains 14 residues. The CDR3 sequence: CASSLSGQNSPLHF. Written as DNA, the CDR3 is TGTGCCAGCAGCTTATCGGGCCAAAATTCACCCCTCCACTTT.

This clonotype has just a few counts. The chain combines TRBV12-3 or TRBV12-4 with TRBJ2-7; D might be TRBD1 or TRBD2, each matching 5 bases. The germline V and J ends were trimmed by 5 bases and 3 bases, with 14 bases remaining between them. The length of the CDR3 is 14 residues. The CDR3 protein is CASSNPGRLYEQYF. CDR3 DNA: TGTGCCAGCAGTAATCCGGGACGCCTCTACGAGCAGTACTTC.